The 21 T cell receptor beta chains in this list originate from one sample, sequenced in a study of identifying expanded T cells in peripheral blood. Measured with immunoSEQ multiplex PCR; TCRdb has only the in-frame clones, and not every one. This repertoire shows about 91,000 clones, about 91% found once; its top ten account for over 3%. The sample was blood. Receptors originate from a person between 18 and 75 years old in good health.

The V gene is TRBV2, the J gene TRBJ1-1; 8 bases map to TRBD1. Germline V lookup: CDR1 SNHLY, CDR2 FYNNEI. V was clipped by 3 bases and J by 7 bases; unmatched bases: 7. This CDR3 is built from 14 residues. DNA for the CDR3: TGTGCCAGCAGTGAGGGCGACAGGGGCTTTGAAGCTTTCTTT. As protein: CASSEGDRGFEAFF.

V and J are TRBV7-9 and TRBJ2-7; 8 bases map to TRBD2. Germline V gene sequence: CDR1 SEHNR, CDR2 FQNEAQ (reference sequence). This CDR3 comprises 15 residues. The junction had 8 bases not matched to a gene; V was cut back by 4 bases and J by 3 bases. The CDR3 loop is CASSYREGSFYEQYF. CDR3 in DNA: TGTGCCAGCAGCTACCGGGAGGGATCTTTCTACGAGCAGTACTTC.

V and J are TRBV9 and TRBJ1-2; 7 bases agree with TRBD1. The V gene end was trimmed by 5 bases and the J gene end by 8 bases; junction bases not matched to a gene: 9. Germline CDR1 SGDLS, CDR2 YYNGEE. The CDR3 loop spans 13 amino acids. This CDR3 reads CASSNTGVGGYTF. The DNA of the CDR3 is TGTGCCAGCAGTAATACAGGGGTGGGCGGCTACACCTTC.

The CDR3 is CASSTESGYEQYF. The DNA of the CDR3 is TGTGCCAGCAGCACAGAGAGCGGCTACGAGCAGTACTTC. V gene TRBV7-6 combines with J gene TRBJ2-7, with a tentative D call TRBD2 (5 bases). CDR3 size: 13 residues. The V and J ends lost 5 bases and 3 bases respectively, with 11 bases between them. Germline CDR1 SGHVS, CDR2 FNYEAQ.

V is TRBV19 and J is TRBJ1-3; D not certain. This CDR3 spans 12 amino acids. Germline loops: CDR1 LNHDA, CDR2 SQIVND (reference sequence). The V and J ends lost 4 bases and 5 bases respectively, with 6 bases between them. For the CDR3, the DNA is TGTGCCAGTAGTAGACCTCGAAACACCATATATTTT. Translation: CASSRPRNTIYF.

The chain carries TRBV7-8 and TRBJ2-1, with TRBD2 identical over 9 bases. Germline V gene sequence: CDR1 SGHVS, CDR2 FQNEAQ. CDR3 size: 15 residues. V lost 6 bases, J lost 4 bases, and 7 bases stayed unmatched. CDR3 sequence (DNA): TGTGCCAGCAGGGTCTTAGCGGGAGAATACAATGAGCAGTTCTTC. This encodes CASRVLAGEYNEQFF.

This clone appeared a single time. The CDR3 bases are TGTGCCAGCAGCTTAGCTATAGGGCGAGCTAACTATGGCTACACCTTC. Its translation is CASSLAIGRANYGYTF. The genes are TRBV7-9 and TRBJ1-2, with no clear D. CDR3 length: 16 residues. Germline V gene sequence: CDR1 SEHNR, CDR2 FQNEAQ (reference sequence). V dropped 0 bases and J dropped 0 bases, with 11 bases sitting between them.

The chain has TRBV5-1 and TRBJ2-2; no reliable D call. V lost 2 bases and J lost 8, with 4 bases in between. The CDR3 covers 11 residues. Germline-derived CDR1 and CDR2 are SGHRS and YFSETQ. CDR3 sequence (DNA): TGCGCCAGCAGCTTTGGAGGGGAGCTGTTTTTT. Its translation: CASSFGGELFF.

V usage is TRBV15 and J usage is TRBJ2-7; 9 bases fit TRBD2. The CDR3 has 15 residues. V lost 4 bases, J lost 4 bases, and 8 bases stayed unmatched. Germline V gene data show CDR1 as LNHNV and CDR2 as YYDKDF (reference sequence). For the CDR3, the DNA is TGTGCCACCAGCACCCCGACTAGCGGCAGGTACGAGCAGTACTTC. Protein product: CATSTPTSGRYEQYF.

The chain has TRBV18 and TRBJ1-5; TRBD1 is a possible D gene (6 bases). CDR1 KGHSH and CDR2 LQKENI come from the germline V gene. The CDR3 spans 17 residues. Trimming took 0 bases from V and 0 from J, leaving 12 bases between them. The CDR3: CASSPPGGPHSNQPQHF. CDR3 coding DNA: TGTGCCAGCTCACCACCTGGGGGCCCACATAGCAATCAGCCCCAGCATTTT.

The chain employs TRBV11-3 and TRBJ2-5; a weak D match, TRBD2 (6 bases). The germline V gene encodes CDR1 SGHNT and CDR2 YENEEA. The V and J ends lost 0 bases and 0 bases respectively, with 8 bases between them. This CDR3 spans 15 amino acids. The CDR3 sequence: CASSLEGGYQETQYF. The CDR3 bases are TGTGCCAGCAGCTTAGAAGGAGGGTACCAAGAGACCCAGTACTTC.

The CDR3 region is CASSGFSGANDNEQFF. CDR3 sequence (DNA): TGTGCCAGCAGTGGGTTTAGCGGGGCGAACGACAATGAGCAGTTCTTC. V gene TRBV6-4 combines with J gene TRBJ2-1, with 8 bases identical to TRBD2. V gave up 4 bases and J gave up 5 bases; unmatched junction bases: 10. CDR3 length: 16 amino acids. Germline V gives CDR1 MRHNA, CDR2 SNTAGT.

This chain joins TRBV27 and TRBJ2-3, with D tentatively TRBD2 (5 bases). CDR1 is MNHEY, CDR2 SMNVEV, per germline (reference sequence). CDR3 length: 14 amino acids. V was cut by 1 base and J by 6 bases, with 11 bases left in between. The DNA of the CDR3 is TGTGCCAGCAGTTTATTCAAGTCGGGGGATACGCAGTATTTT. Encoded protein: CASSLFKSGDTQYF.

The V call is TRBV6-5, the J call TRBJ2-3, with 9 bases fitting TRBD1. Germline V gene sequence: CDR1 MNHEY, CDR2 SVGAGI. The CDR3 has 15 residues. V was clipped by 6 bases and J by 1 base; unmatched bases: 5. CDR3 coding DNA: TGTGCCAGCAGGTTAACAGGGGGCGGCACAGATACGCAGTATTTT. This gives the protein CASRLTGGGTDTQYF.

Here the CDR3 reads CASSSQTRTLEAFF. The DNA for the CDR3 is TGTGCCAGCAGTTCGCAAACCAGGACGCTAGAAGCTTTCTTT. The V call is TRBV6-5, the J call TRBJ1-1; D unresolved. This CDR3 comprises 14 residues. In germline, CDR1 is MNHEY, CDR2 SVGAGI. Trimming took 4 bases from V and 8 from J, leaving 17 bases between them.

This chain connects TRBV19 to TRBJ1-4; weak D call: TRBD1 (5 bases). The germline V and J ends were trimmed by 3 bases and 8 bases, with 7 bases remaining between them. The length of the CDR3 is 12 residues. Germline CDR1 reads LNHDA; CDR2 reads SQIVND (reference sequence). The CDR3 DNA reads as TGTGCCAGTAGTATCCGGGACGAAAAACTGTTTTTT. Protein: CASSIRDEKLFF. Together with reference TRBV19 and TRBJ1-4, the CDR3 gives the full variable domain: DGGITQSPKYLFRKEGQNVTLSCEQNLNHDAMYWYRQDPGQGLRLIYYSQIVNDFQKGDIAEGYSVSREKKESFPLTVTSAQKNPTAFYLCASSIRDEKLFFGSGTQLSVL.

The V call is TRBV5-1, the J call TRBJ1-4; a possible D gene is TRBD1 (6 bases). V was pared by 6 bases and J by 8 bases, with 20 bases between. This CDR3 comprises 15 residues. CDR1 and CDR2 from the germline V gene are SGHRS and YFSETQ. CDR3 sequence reads: CASTNSGTTGEKLFF. For the CDR3, the DNA is TGCGCCAGCACTAATTCCGGGACAACCGGGGAAAAACTGTTTTTT. The variable domain in full, with the rest retrieved from reference TRBV5-1 and TRBJ1-4, is KAGVTQTPRYLIKTRGQQVTLSCSPISGHRSVSWYQQTPGQGLQFLFEYFSETQRNKGNFPGRFSGRQFSNSRSEMNVSTLELGDSALYLCASTNSGTTGEKLFFGSGTQLSVL.

This clone occurred once. This sequence joins TRBV5-1 and TRBJ2-1; D gene uncertain. The CDR3 has 14 residues. With 3 bases removed from V and 8 bases from J, the gap between germline ends came to 15 bases. Germline assignment: CDR1 SGHRS and CDR2 YFSETQ. The CDR3 protein is CASSSESSIDEQFF. As DNA, the CDR3 is TGCGCCAGCAGCTCCGAATCATCCATCGATGAGCAGTTCTTC.

The rearrangement links TRBV5-1 to TRBJ1-1; D not resolved. Germline CDR1 reads SGHRS; CDR2 reads YFSETQ. V dropped 5 bases and J dropped 7 bases, with 9 bases sitting between them. The CDR3 covers 11 residues. CDR3: CASRLTVEAFF. The DNA of the CDR3 is TGCGCCAGCAGGCTAACAGTTGAAGCTTTCTTT.

This chain joins TRBV9 and TRBJ2-1, with D perhaps matching TRBD1 (6 bases). The CDR3 is 15 amino acids. The germline V gene has CDR1 SGDLS and CDR2 YYNGEE. Deletions cut 4 bases from V and 4 bases from J, with 15 bases between. CDR3 nucleotides: TGTGCCAGCAGCCGAGGCCAGGGGACGTACAATGAGCAGTTCTTC. Translation gives CASSRGQGTYNEQFF.

The J gene is TRBJ2-2, the V gene TRBV6-4; the D gene is possibly TRBD2 (6 bases). Germline V gene data show CDR1 as MRHNA and CDR2 as SNTAGT. This CDR3 has 14 amino acids. The V end was cut by 4 bases, the J end by 6 bases, with 12 bases between. CDR3 region: CASSAGTESGELFF. The CDR3 DNA follows: TGTGCCAGCAGTGCCGGGACTGAGTCCGGGGAGCTGTTTTTT.